This T cell receptor (beta chain) was identified in a study of long-term antiretroviral therapy in people with HIV. Study-wide results and limits: Controls showed broader CDR3 length ranges than did the HIV repertoires.

Treated in the United States were all of the participants with HIV. Survey level was the resolution at which the v3.0 immunoSEQ assay ran. Sequencing of each sample targeted about 40,000-50,000 T-cell genomes. Assay used: immunoSEQ multiplex PCR; TCRdb lists only in-frame clones, some missing. The sample contains under 25,000 clones, roughly three quarters of which appear only once. In its sample, this clone was seen a few times. Its specificity is unknown. CDR3 size: 15 residues. Germline V gives CDR1 MNHNS, CDR2 SASEGT. V shed 4 bases, J shed 8 bases, and the junction held 6 bases outside the gene matches.

This material consisted of unsorted PBMCs, taken 0.5 years before starting antiretroviral therapy. The origin of this receptor is a man between 18 and 35 years old with HIV. This rearrangement joins TRBV6-1 to TRBJ1-6, with TRBD1 identical over 9 bases. The CDR3 DNA reads as TGTGCCAGCAGTGGTTCCGGGACAGGGTATTCACCCCTCCACTTT. Protein: CASSGSGTGYSPLHF.